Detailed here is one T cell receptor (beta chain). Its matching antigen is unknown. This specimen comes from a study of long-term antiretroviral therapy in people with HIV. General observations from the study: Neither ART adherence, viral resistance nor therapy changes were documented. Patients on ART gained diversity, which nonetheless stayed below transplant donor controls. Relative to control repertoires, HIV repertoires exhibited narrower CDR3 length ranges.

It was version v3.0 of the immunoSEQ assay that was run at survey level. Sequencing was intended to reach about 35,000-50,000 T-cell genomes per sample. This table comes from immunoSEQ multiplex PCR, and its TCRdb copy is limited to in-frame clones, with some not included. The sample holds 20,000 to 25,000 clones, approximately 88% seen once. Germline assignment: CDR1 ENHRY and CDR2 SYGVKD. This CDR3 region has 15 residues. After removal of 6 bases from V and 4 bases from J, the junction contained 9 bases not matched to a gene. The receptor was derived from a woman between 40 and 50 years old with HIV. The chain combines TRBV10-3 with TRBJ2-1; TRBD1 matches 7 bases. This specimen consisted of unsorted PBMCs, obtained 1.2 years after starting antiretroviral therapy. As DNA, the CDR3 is TGTGCCATCAGCCGGACAGGATCCCAGTACAATGAGCAGTTCTTC. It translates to CAISRTGSQYNEQFF.